These T cell receptor beta chains were read from a single sample in a study of radiation and T cells in renal cell carcinoma. Assay used: immunoSEQ multiplex PCR; TCRdb lists only in-frame clones, some missing. The sample consists of more than 10,000 clones, roughly 58% of them appearing once. This sample comprised tumor tissue, obtained from a patient whose treatment was nephrectomy without radiotherapy. Source of these receptors: a man aged 35 to 55 with renal cell carcinoma. Each CDR3 is given with its conserved first and last residue.

>TRBJ2-7|TRBV28
CASSPTRFEQYF
>TRBJ2-3|TRBV19
CASSMTSGRAGDTQYF
>TRBJ1-2|TRBV9
CASWGVTAPYGYTF
>TRBJ1-1|TRBV5-1
CASSLLDGNTEAFF
>TRBJ2-7|TRBV30
CAWSVPRAMSGVSYEQYF
>TRBJ2-6|TRBV2
CASSATGGAGANVLTF
>TRBJ1-1|TRBV5-4
CASSFHTGGIAEAFF
>TRBJ2-4|TRBV28
CASSLPGVAKNIQYF
>TRBJ1-5|TRBV30
CAWAGTGDGQPQHF
>TRBJ2-7|TRBV19
CASSKAVGRGKSYEQYF
>TRBJ2-5|TRBV19
CASGGQGLWETQYF
>TRBJ2-3|TRBV7-8
CASSLGTSGMKDTQYF
>TRBJ1-4|TRBV4-1
CASSQDSGTVPKKLFF
>TRBJ2-5|TRBV7-9
CASSPPLRAGTQYF
>TRBJ1-4|TRBV5-1
CASSIPRDRGNEKLFF
>TRBJ2-6|TRBV19
CASSVRLTNHSRANVLTF
>TRBJ1-1|TRBV10-3
CAISEGVNTEAFF
>TRBJ1-2|TRBV5-8
CASSLDGSYGYTF
>TRBJ2-2|TRBV4-3
CASSQGLAGDSPGELFF
>TRBJ2-2|TRBV11-3
CASSYREVTGELFF
>TRBJ1-1|TRBV7-9
CASSLAGGNTEAFF
>TRBJ1-1|TRBV5-5
CASSFHTGGIAEAFF
>TRBJ2-2|TRBV6-4
CASSDSAGGPGELFF
>TRBJ2-2|TRBV7-8
CASSSRRDFSISLFF